Below, one T cell receptor beta chain is given with its context. The antigen this receptor binds is unknown. Qualities for individual bases were not recorded, and no much larger clone is one base off. Per the germline V gene, MNHNS is the CDR1 and SASEGT is the CDR2. Taken from cysteine to phenylalanine, the CDR3 has 13 residues. The retained sequence is limited to the CDR3, 39 bases, with the frame set at the first base. V and J are truncated by 1 base and 3 bases respectively, leaving an intervening sequence of 7 bases. The data were obtained in a study of T cell responses to AZD1222 COVID-19 vaccine (dated by TCRdb to 2020 to 2023). The study in broad terms: AZD1222 recipients given second doses at about 4 weeks or at about 12 weeks were pooled, since spike-specific TCR depth and breadth were not found to differ between the two schedules. TCR sequencing was performed for roughly 250 trial participants, of whom around 200 were given two doses of AZD1222 and around 26 were given two doses of MenACWY control vaccine. Trial participants were enrolled by age into 18-55, 56-69 and 70-plus year subgroups, with about 150, 28 and 57 TCR-sequenced participants respectively. Here is what the overall study found, with its caveats: The 56-69-year group was small, and its depth increase did not reach significance, likely because of low power. Because no day 14 peak-response samples were available, the repertoires could be characterized only after the peak T cell response. Only five to seven AZD1222 recipients were SARS-CoV-2 seropositive at baseline, limiting conclusions about previously exposed vaccinees. Participants were mostly white British and included more females than males, and it was suggested by the authors that clonal diversity may have been underestimated. Vaccine-associated CD4 TCRs spanned the whole spike protein, with dominant responses in regions 160-218 and 743-854. Nearly half of unique spike-specific TCRs reportedly recognized epitopes outside regions mutated in the B.1.351 and B.1.1.7 variants. Spike-specific TCR breadth and depth rose significantly after two AZD1222 doses compared with day 0 and with MenACWY recipients.

The CDR3 regions of human TCRbeta chains were subjected to immunosequencing. The study's processing was this. Repertoire TCRs were checked for matches against a reference library of SARS-CoV-2-specific TCRs that had been generated using the MIRA antigen-specificity platform. Breadth meant the fraction of unique TCRs that were SARS-CoV-2-associated, whereas depth meant the fraction of total T cells that were SARS-CoV-2-associated. Using the MIRA data, every spike-specific TCR was mapped to the spike region that the TCR reacted to and assigned to either a CD4 or a CD8 class. Log10-transformed breadth and depth values were compared by one-way ANOVA with Sidak's multiple comparisons tests. TCRdb provides this immuneACCESS table in a form limited to in-frame rearrangements. Some clones are lacking; in checked studies, under half of them reflect an unresolved V gene, and why the rest are absent is not known. From that table come the V and J calls and clone size; the DNA was used to work out D and trimming. This sample has 100,000 to 150,000 clones in its table, and approximately 84% of those were observed once. 9.8% of the sample comes from the top ten.

In the paper's terms, the time point label means: baseline before first vaccination. Samples from vaccinated people were obtained from the UK trials COV001 and COV002, which included a single-blind randomized controlled phase 2/3 trial of AZD1222 (ChAdOx1 nCoV-19) in healthy adults. Trial participant PBMC samples were collected at day 0 and day 28 after the second dose for TCRbeta chain sequencing. This chain joins TRBV6-1 to TRBJ2-7, with the D gene too uncertain to name. The origin of this receptor is an adult in good health. This material consisted of peripheral blood, taken on day 0 of AZD1222 vaccination. The CDR3 sequence is CASSEGRDYEQYF. The DNA reads TGTGCCAGCAGTGAAGGTAGGGACTACGAGCAGTACTTC.